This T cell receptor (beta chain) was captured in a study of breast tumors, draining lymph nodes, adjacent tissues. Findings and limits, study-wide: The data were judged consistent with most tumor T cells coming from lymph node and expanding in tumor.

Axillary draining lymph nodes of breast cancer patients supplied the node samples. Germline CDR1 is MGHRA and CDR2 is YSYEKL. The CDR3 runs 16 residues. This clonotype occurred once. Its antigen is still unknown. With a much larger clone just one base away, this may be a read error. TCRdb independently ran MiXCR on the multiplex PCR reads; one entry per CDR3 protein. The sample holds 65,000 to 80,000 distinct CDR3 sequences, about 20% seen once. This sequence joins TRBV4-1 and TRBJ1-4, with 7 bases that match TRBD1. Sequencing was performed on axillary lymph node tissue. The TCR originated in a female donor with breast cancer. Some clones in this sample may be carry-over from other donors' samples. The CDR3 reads CASSPHVGGPNEKPFF. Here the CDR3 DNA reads TGCGCCAGCAGCCCCCATGTAGGGGGCCCTAATGAAAAACCGTTTTTT.